The 18 T cell receptor beta chains given below trace back to one sample, sequenced in a study of blood T cell repertoires in COVID-19. Here immunoSEQ multiplex PCR was the method, and the copy in TCRdb shows in-frame clones only, minus some. Of some 16,000 clones in the sample, approximately 78% are singletons; the top ten hold over 20%. Sample: peripheral blood. These receptors all stem from an elderly man with active or convalescent COVID-19.

The chain couples TRBV7-9 to TRBJ1-1; 9 bases line up with TRBD1. V shed 5 bases, J shed 0 bases, and the junction held 4 bases outside the gene matches. Germline V gene lookup returns CDR1 SEHNR and CDR2 FQNEAQ (reference sequence). CDR3 length: 15 amino acids. CDR3 bases: TGTGCCAGCAGCCTACAGGGGGCTCTGAACACTGAAGCTTTCTTT. Protein sequence: CASSLQGALNTEAFF.

V and J are TRBV10-3 and TRBJ2-2; TRBD1 matches 8 bases. J lost 7 bases, V lost 0 bases, and 16 bases had no gene match. Germline loops: CDR1 ENHRY, CDR2 SYGVKD. The CDR3 extends over 19 amino acids. This CDR3 reads CAISESRFRGRSEDGELFF. CDR3 coding DNA: TGTGCCATCAGTGAGTCGAGGTTCAGGGGGCGCAGTGAAGACGGGGAGCTGTTTTTT.

V gene TRBV6-2 or TRBV6-3 combines with J gene TRBJ2-1; 9 nucleotides align to TRBD1. The CDR3 has 15 amino acids. The V and J ends lost 5 bases and 9 bases, in that order; junction bases with no gene match: 11. Germline CDR1 and CDR2: MNHEY and SVGEGT. For the CDR3, the DNA is TGTGCCAGCAGTCCCCGGGACAGGGTAACGGGTGAGCAGTTCTTC. Amino acids: CASSPRDRVTGEQFF.

This clone was seen only a few times. The chain is built from TRBV5-4 and TRBJ2-7; TRBD1 is a possible D gene (5 bases). The V end lost 4 bases, the J end lost 2 bases, and 13 bases lay between the germline ends. The length of the CDR3 is 14 residues. Germline lookup yields CDR1 SGHNT and CDR2 YYREEE (reference sequence). The CDR3 loop is CASSPGRVPYEQYF. In nucleotides, the CDR3 is TGTGCCAGCAGCCCTGGCAGGGTCCCCTACGAGCAGTACTTC.

The V gene is TRBV5-5, the J gene TRBJ2-3, with D possibly matching TRBD1 (6 bases). The CDR3 has 14 residues. Trimming shortened V by 4 bases and J by 5 bases, and 14 bases separated the two germline ends. Germline V lookup: CDR1 SGHKS, CDR2 YYEKEE (reference sequence). CDR3 coding DNA: TGTGCCAGCAGCGTAACCTGGGGGCAAGATACGCAGTATTTT. It encodes CASSVTWGQDTQYF.

The CDR3 DNA sequence: TGTGCCAGCAGAAGGACAGGGGACCTTTACGAGCAGTACTTC. Amino acids: CASRRTGDLYEQYF. The chain carries TRBV6-5 and TRBJ2-7; 9 bases match TRBD1. The CDR3 is made up of 14 amino acids. V lost 6 bases to trimming and J lost 4 bases; unmatched junction nucleotides: 7. Germline values: CDR1 MNHEY, CDR2 SVGAGI.

This clone showed up just a few times. The chain links TRBV24-1 to TRBJ2-2, with 8 bases fitting TRBD2. Trimming cost V 7 bases and J 6 bases; bases outside gene matches: 9. The CDR3 sequence is 15 residues long. Looked up from germline, CDR1 is KGHDR and CDR2 is SFDVKD. The CDR3 nucleotides are TGTGCCACCAGATCGGGGGGGCGGGTTGCCGGGGAGCTGTTTTTT. The encoded protein is CATRSGGRVAGELFF.

This chain joins TRBV9 and TRBJ2-7; 7 bases are a match to TRBD1. Germline V CDR1 and CDR2: SGDLS, YYNGEE. The V segment lost 0 bases and the J segment 1 base; nucleotides outside the gene matches: 4. This CDR3 has 15 amino acids. The CDR3 here is CASSVGQGVSYEQYF. The CDR3 DNA follows: TGTGCCAGCAGCGTAGGGCAGGGGGTTTCCTACGAGCAGTACTTC.

The chain has TRBV3-1 (or the pseudogene TRBV3-2) and TRBJ1-4; TRBD1 might be the D (6 bases). CDR3 size: 14 residues. The germline V and J ends were trimmed by 4 bases and 7 bases, with 13 bases remaining between them. Germline CDR1 is LGHDT and CDR2 is YNNKEL (reference sequence). CDR3 region: CASSPPGHAEKLFF. CDR3 DNA: TGTGCCAGCAGCCCTCCGGGACACGCTGAAAAACTGTTTTTT.

The chain couples TRBV7-6 to TRBJ1-6; 9 nucleotides line up with TRBD1. Germline-derived CDR1 and CDR2 are SGHVS and FNYEAQ. This CDR3 contains 12 residues. V lost 4 bases and J lost 13; bases outside the gene matches: 2. The CDR3 nucleotides are TGTGCCAGCAGCTCGGGACAGGGTCCCCTCCACTTT. As protein: CASSSGQGPLHF.

This clone came up once. One end of the junction varies from germline; a read error may be responsible. The chain is built from TRBV12-3 or TRBV12-4 and TRBJ2-5; the match to TRBD2 covers 12 bases. This CDR3 comprises 12 residues. CDR3 nucleotide sequence: TGTGCCAGCAGCGGACTAGCGGGGACCCCCGACTTC. Amino acids: CASSGLAGTPDF.

V and J are TRBV3-1 (or the pseudogene TRBV3-2) and TRBJ1-1, with a possible D match to TRBD1 (5 bases). The CDR3 length is 13 residues. The germline V gene has CDR1 LGHDT and CDR2 YNNKEL (reference sequence). V dropped 7 bases and J dropped 6 bases, with 15 bases sitting between them. The CDR3 bases are TGTGCCAGCAAGATTCAGGGAGGGGCTGAAGCTTTCTTT. Amino acid sequence: CASKIQGGAEAFF.

This clone was seen a handful of times. This chain connects TRBV7-2 to TRBJ1-4, with 7 nucleotides matching TRBD1. Germline loops: CDR1 SGHTA, CDR2 FQGNSA. V shed 3 bases, J shed 0 bases, and the junction held 4 bases outside the gene matches. This CDR3 is built from 16 residues. This CDR3 reads CASSFTGVATNEKLFF. The CDR3 DNA is TGTGCCAGCAGCTTCACAGGGGTGGCAACTAATGAAAAACTGTTTTTT.

DNA for the CDR3: TGCAGTGCTAGCAGGGGAGAAGGCTACACCTTC. Protein sequence: CSASRGEGYTF. V and J are TRBV20-1 and TRBJ1-2; maybe TRBD1 (6 bases). CDR1 and CDR2 from the germline V gene are DFQATT and SNEGSKA (reference sequence). Between the trimmed V and J ends, which lost 3 bases and 8 bases, there was a span of 10 bases. This CDR3 spans 11 amino acids.

The chain links TRBV27 to TRBJ1-5; perhaps TRBD1 as D (5 bases). CDR3 length: 15 amino acids. Germline V gives CDR1 MNHEY, CDR2 SMNVEV (reference sequence). V lost 9 bases and J 5 bases, leaving 20 bases between the germline ends. The CDR3 loop is CASLRGGGIDQPQHF. CDR3 sequence (DNA): TGTGCCAGTTTACGGGGGGGAGGGATTGATCAGCCCCAGCATTTT.

The chain joins TRBV7-2 to TRBJ2-3; TRBD2 matches 7 bases. CDR3 size: 15 residues. V lost 3 bases and J lost 6; bases outside the gene matches: 9. In germline, CDR1 is SGHTA, CDR2 FQGNSA. This chain's CDR3 is CASSLPSSGWDTQYF. Written as DNA, the CDR3 is TGTGCCAGCAGCTTGCCTTCTAGCGGATGGGATACGCAGTATTTT.

The chain links TRBV5-5 to TRBJ1-2; D is undetermined. Trimming shortened V by 0 bases and J by 1 base, and 7 bases separated the two germline ends. The CDR3 has 14 amino acids. CDR1 is SGHKS, CDR2 YYEKEE, per germline (reference sequence). CDR3 bases: TGTGCCAGCAGCTTGGGAGGCCTTAACTATGGCTACACCTTC. Encoded protein: CASSLGGLNYGYTF.

The chain recombines TRBV6-5 with TRBJ1-2, with 12 bases aligning to TRBD1. The CDR3 length is 15 residues. Unmatched junction bases numbered 6, after V lost 6 bases and J lost 4 bases. Germline values: CDR1 MNHEY, CDR2 SVGAGI. CDR3 sequence reads: CASSGTGGNPYGYTF. CDR3 coding DNA: TGTGCCAGCAGCGGGACAGGGGGCAATCCCTATGGCTACACCTTC.